This TCR beta chain originates from a study of T-cell memory formation after mild COVID-19. Study overall: There were largely donor-specific TCR clusters.

General observations from the study: Day 15 to 85 contracting clones showed balanced CD4/CD8; later expanders leaned CD4+. Pre-infection memory showed some responding clones, and this suggested that cross-reactive memory joined.

TCRdb itself ran the 5' RACE reads through MiXCR, one entry per CDR3 protein. This sample has more than 350,000 distinct CDR3 sequences, with 16% found just once. About this clonotype: Antigen specificity is unknown.

V shed 4 bases and J 4 bases; nucleotides not matched to a gene: 2. The CDR3 sequence is 14 residues long. Germline V lookup: CDR1 MNHEY, CDR2 SVGAGI. Source material: PBMCs or a T cell subset sorted from them (not recorded which). The clonotype was recovered from a man between 18 and 29 years old who had mild COVID-19 (a few samples of this study predate the infection). Cell type and time point are not known. V is TRBV6-5 and J is TRBJ2-2; 8 bases fit TRBD1. In DNA, the CDR3 is TGTGCCAGCAGTTTCGACAGGGGCACCGGGGAGCTGTTTTTT. Translation gives CASSFDRGTGELFF.